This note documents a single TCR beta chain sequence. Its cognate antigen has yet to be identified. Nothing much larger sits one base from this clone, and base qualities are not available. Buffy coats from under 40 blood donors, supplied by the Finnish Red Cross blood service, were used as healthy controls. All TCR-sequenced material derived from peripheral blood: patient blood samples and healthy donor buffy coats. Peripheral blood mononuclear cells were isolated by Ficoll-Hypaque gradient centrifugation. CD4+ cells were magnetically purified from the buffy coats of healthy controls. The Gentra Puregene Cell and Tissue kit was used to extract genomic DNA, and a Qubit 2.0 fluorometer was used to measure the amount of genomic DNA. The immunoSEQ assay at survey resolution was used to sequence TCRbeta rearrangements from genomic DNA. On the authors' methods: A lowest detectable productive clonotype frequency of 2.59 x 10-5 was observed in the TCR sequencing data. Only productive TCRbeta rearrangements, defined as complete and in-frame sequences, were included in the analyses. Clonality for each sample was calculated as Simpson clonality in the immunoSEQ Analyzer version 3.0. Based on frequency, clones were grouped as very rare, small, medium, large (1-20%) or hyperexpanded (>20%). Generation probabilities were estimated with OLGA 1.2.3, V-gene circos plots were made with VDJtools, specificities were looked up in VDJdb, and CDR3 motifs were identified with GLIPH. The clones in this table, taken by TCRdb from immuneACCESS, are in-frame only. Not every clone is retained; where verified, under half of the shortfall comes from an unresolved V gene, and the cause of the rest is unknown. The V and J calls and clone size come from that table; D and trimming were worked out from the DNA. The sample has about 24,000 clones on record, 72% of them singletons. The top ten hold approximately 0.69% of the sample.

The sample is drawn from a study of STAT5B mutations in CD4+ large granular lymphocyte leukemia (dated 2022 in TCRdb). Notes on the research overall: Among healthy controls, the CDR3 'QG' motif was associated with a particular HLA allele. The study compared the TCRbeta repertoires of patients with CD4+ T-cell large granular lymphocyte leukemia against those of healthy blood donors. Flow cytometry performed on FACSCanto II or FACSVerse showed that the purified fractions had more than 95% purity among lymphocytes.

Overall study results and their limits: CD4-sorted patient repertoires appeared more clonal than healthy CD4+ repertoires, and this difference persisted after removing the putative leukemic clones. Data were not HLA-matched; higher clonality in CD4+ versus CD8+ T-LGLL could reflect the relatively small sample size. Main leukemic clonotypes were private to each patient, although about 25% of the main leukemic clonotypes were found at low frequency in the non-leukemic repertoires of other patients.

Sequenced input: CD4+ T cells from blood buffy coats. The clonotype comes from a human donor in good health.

The CDR3 reads as follows: CASSFRPTGLLFF. The DNA reads TGTGCCAGCAGTTTTCGCCCGACAGGGCTACTGTTTTTT. The rearranged chain carries TRBV28 and TRBJ1-4, and TRBD1 aligns with 7 junction nucleotides. The CDR3 measures 13 amino acids from cysteine to phenylalanine. The DNA shown is the 39-base CDR3, in frame from base 1. CDR1 and CDR2 (MDHEN, SYDVKM) derive from the germline V gene. Trimming takes 3 bases off V and 13 bases off J; junction bases not matched to a gene: 8.